This T cell receptor (beta chain) is drawn from a study of control samples from healthy donors and cancer patients. This CDR3 comprises 16 residues. The germline CDR1 and CDR2 sequences are MNHNY and SVGAGI (reference sequence). Trimming cost V 2 bases and J 2 bases, with 16 bases left between them. TCRdb's copy holds only in-frame clones and misses some; the assay was immunoSEQ multiplex PCR. The sample contains 150,000 to 200,000 clones, about 92% of which appear only once. The clonotype was recovered from a man aged 25-40 years in good health. The sequenced material came from blood. The V and J genes are TRBV6-6 and TRBJ2-7, with TRBD1 as a possible D gene (7 bases). CDR3 protein: CASSYRRGTVAYEQYF. In nucleotides, the CDR3 is TGTGCCAGCAGTTACCGCCGGGGGACAGTGGCCTACGAGCAGTACTTC.